This T cell receptor beta chain was recorded in a study of CD8 T cells in Susac syndrome. Study observations and caveats: The number of individuals included in the study's TCR sequencing and HLA analysis was acknowledged as relatively small.

The authors reverse transcribed roughly 0.5 to 1 ug RNA with random hexamers. Across 54 Vbeta and 13 Jbeta, TCR beta CDR3 was amplified with immunoSEQ multiplex PCR. TCRdb redid the calling of the immunoSEQ multiplex PCR reads with MiXCR, one entry per CDR3 protein. Of 150,000 to 200,000 distinct CDR3 sequences in the sample, about 94% are singletons; the top ten hold under 0.095%. Sequencing targeted TCR beta in blood CD8+ and CD4+ T cells. TEMRA cells underwent FACS enrichment and CD8+ and CD4+ T cells underwent negative isolation. This CDR3 spans 14 amino acids. V shed 7 bases and J 6 bases; nucleotides not matched to a gene: 10. Germline lookup yields CDR1 MDHEN and CDR2 SYDVKM. With respect to this clonotype: Antigen specificity is unknown.

The origin of this receptor is a human donor with multiple sclerosis. The sequencing input was CD4+ T cells from PBMCs. This chain uses TRBV28 with TRBJ2-7; 9 nucleotides match TRBD2. The CDR3 region is CASKSAGGPGEQYF. In DNA form, the CDR3 reads TGTGCCAGCAAGTCGGCGGGAGGGCCCGGCGAGCAGTACTTC.